Listed below are T cell receptor beta chains from one sample, sequenced in a study of T-cell memory formation after mild COVID-19. TCRdb re-derived calls from the 5' RACE reads in MiXCR, one entry per CDR3 protein. In the table there are about 140,000 distinct CDR3 sequences, 11% to 15% of which are singletons. Material for sequencing was PBMCs or a T cell subset sorted from them (not recorded which). The receptor set was obtained from an adult woman who had mild COVID-19 (a few samples of this study predate the infection). Cell type and time point are not known. CDR3s include the opening cysteine and the closing phenylalanine or tryptophan. D genes are given only for firm matches. Size is omitted from some rows. Given values are once, few, many or a class for expanded clones.

D	V	J	size	DNA	CDR3
NA	TRBV15	TRBJ2-7	NA	TGTGCCACCAGCAAACCGGCCGAGGCGCAAGAGCAGTACTTC	CATSKPAEAQEQYF
TRBD2	TRBV25-1	TRBJ2-1	NA	TGTGCCAGCCGGTGGACTAGCGATATGTACAATGAGCAGTTCTTC	CASRWTSDMYNEQFF
NA	TRBV5-1	TRBJ2-5	NA	TGCGCCAGCAGCTTGGTAGGGGAACAAGAGACCCAGTACTTC	CASSLVGEQETQYF
TRBD1	TRBV29-1	TRBJ1-1	NA	TGCAGCGTCCGACAGGGAGCTCTGAACACTGAAGCTTTCTTT	CSVRQGALNTEAFF
NA	TRBV7-9	TRBJ2-7	medium-sized	TGTGCCAGCAGCTTAGTTTTAACAGACTACGAGCAGTACTTC	CASSLVLTDYEQYF
TRBD1	TRBV7-8	TRBJ1-2	NA	TGTGCCAGCAGCAAACTGACAGGGGTCGACTATGGCTACACCTTC	CASSKLTGVDYGYTF
TRBD1	TRBV24-1	TRBJ2-3	NA	TGTGCCACCAGTGATGGAACAGGGGTAACAGATACGCAGTATTTT	CATSDGTGVTDTQYF
NA	TRBV7-6	TRBJ2-7	NA	TGTGCCAGCAGCCGAGAATCGGGGTCCCCCTACGAGCAGTACTTC	CASSRESGSPYEQYF
TRBD2	TRBV5-1	TRBJ2-1	NA	TGCGCCAGCAGCTACGGACTAGCGGGAGGTCTTAAAGATGAGCAGTTCTTC	CASSYGLAGGLKDEQFF
TRBD1	TRBV12-3/TRBV12-4	TRBJ2-7	NA	TGTGCCAGCAGTGCAGGGGACAGGGGTACGGTCCAGCAGTACTTC	CASSAGDRGTVQQYF
NA	TRBV5-6	TRBJ2-1	few	TGTGCCAGCAGCTTTACAGGGCGGAATGAGCAGTTCTTC	CASSFTGRNEQFF
NA	TRBV6-2/TRBV6-3	TRBJ1-5	few	TGTGCCAGCAGTTACATCAGGGTCGATCAGCCCCAGCATTTT	CASSYIRVDQPQHF
NA	TRBV19	TRBJ2-7	few	TGTGCCAGTAGTATGGCACCGGGTCCCTACGAGCAGTACTTC	CASSMAPGPYEQYF
TRBD2	TRBV9	TRBJ2-7	NA	TGTGCCAGCAGCGTAGGTAGCGGGGTCTCCTACGAGCAGTACTTC	CASSVGSGVSYEQYF
NA	TRBV12-3/TRBV12-4	TRBJ1-1	few	TGTGCCAGCAGTTCTACTGAACAGAACACTGAAGCTTTCTTT	CASSSTEQNTEAFF
NA	TRBV21-1	TRBJ1-2	few	TGTGCCAGCAGAAGGAACCGTGGCTACACCTTC	CASRRNRGYTF
NA	TRBV7-9	TRBJ2-7	NA	TGTGCCAGCAGCCTCCACCACTACGAGCAGTACTTC	CASSLHHYEQYF
TRBD2	TRBV9	TRBJ2-7	few	TGTGCCAGCAGCGTAGGAGGGACTACTCCCCCCTACGAGCAGTACTTC	CASSVGGTTPPYEQYF
TRBD2	TRBV6-2/TRBV6-3	TRBJ2-7	few	TGTGCCAGCAGCACCCAAATTTTGACTAGCGGGGACTCCTACGAGCAGTACTTC	CASSTQILTSGDSYEQYF
NA	TRBV7-9	TRBJ2-1	NA	TGTGCCAGCAGCTTACGCAATGAGCAGTTCTTC	CASSLRNEQFF
NA	TRBV7-9	TRBJ2-1	many	TGTGCCAGCAGCCCACCGGACAGCAGCTCCTACAATGAGCAGTTCTTC	CASSPPDSSSYNEQFF
NA	TRBV30	TRBJ2-4	NA	TGTGCCTGGAGTGAGTTGATAGCCAAAAACATTCAGTACTTC	CAWSELIAKNIQYF
NA	TRBV7-9	TRBJ2-7	NA	TGTGCCAGCACACAAGGGGGACCAACCTACGAGCAGTACTTC	CASTQGGPTYEQYF
TRBD2	TRBV24-1	TRBJ2-1	many	TGTGCCACCAGTGCCAGTCAGAGAGAAGCGGGAGGGCCGAGCAATGAGCAGTTCTTC	CATSASQREAGGPSNEQFF
NA	TRBV4-3	TRBJ1-2	NA	TGCGCCAGCAGCCAGGATACCACAGGGAACTATGGCTACACCTTC	CASSQDTTGNYGYTF
TRBD2	TRBV15	TRBJ2-7	few	TGTGCCACCAGTAACGCCTTTGGAGGCGGGGGCTACGAGCAGTACTTC	CATSNAFGGGGYEQYF
TRBD2	TRBV3-1	TRBJ2-7	NA	TGTGCCAGCAGCCCTAAACGACTAGCGGGGACCTACGAGCAGTACTTC	CASSPKRLAGTYEQYF
NA	TRBV5-5	TRBJ1-1	NA	TGTGCCAGCAGCTTGGGAGGTCTTGAAGCTTTCTTT	CASSLGGLEAFF
NA	TRBV20-1	TRBJ2-7	few	TGCAGTGCTAGGGTTCGGAACTACGAGCAGTACTTC	CSARVRNYEQYF
NA	TRBV27	TRBJ1-1	NA	TGTGCCAGCAGTCTCCGACCCCCCCTAGAAGCTTTCTTT	CASSLRPPLEAFF
TRBD2	TRBV20-1	TRBJ2-3	few	TGCAGTGCTAGAGATGGTAGCGGGTGGCAGTATTTT	CSARDGSGWQYF
NA	TRBV20-1	TRBJ1-2	few	TGCAGTGCTAGAGATACCATTGACAAAGCCGGGGGCTACACCTTC	CSARDTIDKAGGYTF
NA	TRBV20-1	TRBJ2-7	many	TGCAGTGTTGCGGGGCTCACTCCCTACGAGCAGTACTTC	CSVAGLTPYEQYF
TRBD2	TRBV19	TRBJ2-1	few	TGTGCCACCTCTCCGGCGGGGGGGCCGAAGAATGAGCAGTTCTTC	CATSPAGGPKNEQFF
TRBD1	TRBV6-5	TRBJ1-2	NA	TGTGCCAGCAGTTCCGAGACAGGGGATTTGAATGGCTACACCTTC	CASSSETGDLNGYTF
TRBD1	TRBV7-6	TRBJ2-7	NA	TGTGCCAGCAGCTCCGGTCAGGGGGCCTCTTCCTACGAGCAGTACTTC	CASSSGQGASSYEQYF
NA	TRBV7-7	TRBJ1-1	few	TGTGCTAGCAGCTTAATAAGGAGAGGAGGTCCTGAAGCTTTCTTT	CASSLIRRGGPEAFF
NA	TRBV27	TRBJ2-5	NA	TGTGCCAGCAGTTTAAGGGGGGTAGCCGGAGAGACCCAGTACTTC	CASSLRGVAGETQYF
NA	TRBV24-1	TRBJ1-2	few	TGTGCCACCAGTGACCACAGGGTTTCCAACTATGGCTACACCTTC	CATSDHRVSNYGYTF
NA	TRBV9	TRBJ1-2	few	TGTGCCAGCAGCGTATGGGACGGCACTAACTATGGCTACACCTTC	CASSVWDGTNYGYTF
NA	TRBV5-6	TRBJ2-7	few	TGTGCCAGCAGCTTGGGGGGCCAACCCCAGTACTTC	CASSLGGQPQYF
NA	TRBV4-1	TRBJ2-7	few	TGCGCCAGCAGCCAAGGGACAATCTCCTACGAGCAGTACTTC	CASSQGTISYEQYF
NA	TRBV7-3	TRBJ2-1	NA	TGTGCCAGCAGCTACTTCAGGGGTAATGAGCAGTTCTTC	CASSYFRGNEQFF
NA	TRBV5-6	TRBJ2-2	NA	TGTGCCAGCAGCTCGGTCGACAGGCCTCCCGGGGAGCTGTTTTTT	CASSSVDRPPGELFF
TRBD2	TRBV7-8	TRBJ2-2	NA	TGTGCCAGCAGCTTAGGGGCCGCGGTAGCGGGAGATGGCGGGGAGCTGTTTTTT	CASSLGAAVAGDGGELFF
TRBD2	TRBV7-9	TRBJ2-7	few	TGTGCCAGCAGCTATAGCGGGAGGGCTCTATACGAGCAGTACTTC	CASSYSGRALYEQYF